These T cell receptor beta chains were read from a single sample in a study of blood T cell repertoires in COVID-19. Data came from immunoSEQ multiplex PCR; TCRdb stores just in-frame clones and leaves some out. Of around 100,000 clones in the sample, 75% to 90% were seen once. Material for sequencing was peripheral blood. The receptor set was obtained from a woman aged 55-69 years with COVID-19, enrolled during active disease. CDR3s include the opening cysteine and the closing phenylalanine or tryptophan. A D gene is named only where the DNA matches it firmly. Rows may omit the clone size; those that give it use once, few, many or a size class.

V gene	D gene	J gene	clone size	CDR3 protein	CDR3 DNA
TRBV7-3	TRBD1	TRBJ1-2	NA	CASSLDRESRFYTF	TGTGCCAGCAGCCTTGACAGGGAGTCTAGGTTCTACACCTTC
TRBV5-6	TRBD1	TRBJ1-2	NA	CASTADRGPYGYTF	TGTGCCAGCACCGCTGACAGGGGACCCTATGGCTACACCTTC
TRBV19	TRBD1	TRBJ1-6	once	CASSIVGQADSPLHF	TGTGCCAGTAGTATAGTGGGACAGGCTGATTCACCCCTCCACTTT
TRBV5-5	TRBD1	TRBJ1-4	NA	CASSRGQGDEKLFF	TGTGCCAGCAGCCGGGGACAGGGGGACGAAAAACTGTTTTTT
TRBV7-8	TRBD1	TRBJ1-1	NA	CASSTTGMATEAFF	TGTGCCAGCAGCACGACAGGGATGGCCACTGAAGCTTTCTTT
TRBV5-6	NA	TRBJ2-2	NA	CASSLARANTGELFF	TGTGCCAGCAGCTTGGCTCGAGCGAACACCGGGGAGCTGTTTTTT
TRBV3-1/TRBV3-2	TRBD1	TRBJ2-7	NA	CASSQDLGQRSGQYF	TGTGCCAGCAGCCAAGATTTGGGACAGCGATCCGGGCAGTACTTC
TRBV4-3	TRBD1	TRBJ1-2	few	CASSQDRGSDRGGGYTF	TGCGCCAGCAGCCAAGATCGGGGATCGGACAGGGGCGGTGGCTACACCTTC
TRBV5-1	NA	TRBJ2-7	NA	CASSTGSGDAYEQYF	TGCGCCAGCAGCACGGGGTCAGGGGACGCCTACGAGCAGTACTTC
TRBV28	NA	TRBJ1-2	NA	CASSLAGVLRGYTF	TGTGCCAGCAGTCTGGCGGGAGTTTTGCGTGGCTACACCTTC
TRBV11-1	NA	TRBJ1-6	NA	CASSLRARGNSPLHF	TGTGCCAGCAGCTTACGGGCCAGGGGTAATTCACCCCTCCACTTT
TRBV7-2	NA	TRBJ2-7	NA	CASRTGTSSSYEQYF	TGTGCCAGCCGAACCGGGACATCTAGCTCCTACGAGCAGTACTTC
TRBV5-1	TRBD1	TRBJ1-1	NA	CASSLQTGAEHRNTEAFF	TGCGCCAGCAGCTTGCAGACAGGGGCAGAGCATCGGAACACTGAAGCTTTCTTT
TRBV7-8	TRBD2	TRBJ2-1	NA	CASSLASGGVTYNEQFF	TGTGCCAGCAGCTTAGCGTCCGGGGGGGTAACCTACAATGAGCAGTTCTTC
TRBV11-3	TRBD2	TRBJ2-2	NA	CASSPDGLAGGSTGELFF	TGTGCCAGCAGCCCCGACGGATTAGCGGGGGGCAGCACCGGGGAGCTGTTTTTT
TRBV4-3	NA	TRBJ1-2	NA	CASSQDRQWAYYGYTF	TGCGCCAGCAGCCAAGATCGACAATGGGCCTACTATGGCTACACCTTC
TRBV25-1	TRBD2	TRBJ2-3	NA	CASSDPYLAGSTDTQYF	TGTGCCAGCAGTGACCCTTACTTAGCGGGGAGCACAGATACGCAGTATTTT
TRBV12-5	NA	TRBJ2-7	NA	CASRMGAAYEQYF	TGTGCTAGTAGAATGGGGGCGGCCTACGAGCAGTACTTC
TRBV18	TRBD1	TRBJ2-2	NA	CASSPSYRGPIGELFF	TGTGCCAGCTCACCGTCGTACAGGGGGCCGATCGGGGAGCTGTTTTTT
TRBV11-2	NA	TRBJ1-3	NA	CASSIAHRGGAFGNTIYF	TGTGCCAGCAGCATCGCCCATAGGGGGGGGGCCTTTGGAAACACCATATATTTT
TRBV6-1	NA	TRBJ1-5	NA	CASSDWQMNNQPQHF	TGTGCCAGCAGTGATTGGCAGATGAACAATCAGCCCCAGCATTTT
TRBV30	NA	TRBJ1-2	NA	CAWSLTVYGYTF	TGTGCCTGGAGTTTGACAGTCTATGGCTACACCTTC
TRBV7-3	TRBD2	TRBJ2-1	NA	CASSSQRGPPNEQFF	TGTGCCAGCAGCTCTCAGCGGGGGCCCCCCAATGAGCAGTTCTTC
TRBV24-1	NA	TRBJ1-3	few	CATWITGSDSGNTIYF	TGTGCCACTTGGATAACAGGCTCGGACTCTGGAAACACCATATATTTT
TRBV29-1	TRBD1	TRBJ1-2	NA	CSVEKGTGFYGYTF	TGCAGCGTTGAAAAAGGGACAGGGTTCTATGGCTACACCTTC
TRBV4-1	TRBD1	TRBJ1-2	NA	CASSSDRGLGYTF	TGCGCCAGCAGCTCAGACAGGGGGCTAGGCTACACCTTC
TRBV6-2/TRBV6-3	NA	TRBJ2-2	NA	CASSYRGLAGELFF	TGTGCCAGCAGTTACAGGGGGTTGGCCGGGGAGCTGTTTTTT
TRBV7-7	TRBD2	TRBJ2-3	NA	CASSLGSGGADTQYF	TGTGCTAGCAGCTTAGGTAGCGGGGGGGCAGATACGCAGTATTTT
TRBV20-1	TRBD1	TRBJ1-5	NA	CSASRTGDNQPQHF	TGCAGTGCTAGTCGTACAGGGGACAATCAGCCCCAGCATTTT
TRBV27	NA	TRBJ1-2	NA	CASSPGTLATYGYTF	TGTGCCAGCAGTCCCGGGACATTAGCAACCTATGGCTACACCTTC
TRBV5-4	NA	TRBJ1-6	NA	CASSFDTYNSPLHF	TGTGCCAGCAGCTTCGACACGTATAATTCACCCCTCCACTTT
TRBV6-1	NA	TRBJ1-1	NA	CASSDQGNTEAFF	TGTGCCAGCAGTGACCAGGGGAACACTGAAGCTTTCTTT
TRBV5-1	TRBD1	TRBJ1-5	NA	CASSLHGQGEQPQHF	TGCGCCAGCAGCTTGCATGGACAGGGTGAACAGCCCCAGCATTTT
TRBV5-1	TRBD1	TRBJ2-5	NA	CASSEGQSAETQYF	TGCGCCAGCAGCGAGGGACAGTCGGCAGAGACCCAGTACTTC
TRBV3-1/TRBV3-2	TRBD1	TRBJ1-5	NA	CASSQGTGSGQPQHF	TGTGCCAGCAGCCAAGGGACAGGGAGTGGTCAGCCCCAGCATTTT
TRBV7-2	TRBD1	TRBJ1-2	NA	CASSTTGGDYGYTF	TGTGCCAGCAGCACTACAGGGGGTGACTATGGCTACACCTTC